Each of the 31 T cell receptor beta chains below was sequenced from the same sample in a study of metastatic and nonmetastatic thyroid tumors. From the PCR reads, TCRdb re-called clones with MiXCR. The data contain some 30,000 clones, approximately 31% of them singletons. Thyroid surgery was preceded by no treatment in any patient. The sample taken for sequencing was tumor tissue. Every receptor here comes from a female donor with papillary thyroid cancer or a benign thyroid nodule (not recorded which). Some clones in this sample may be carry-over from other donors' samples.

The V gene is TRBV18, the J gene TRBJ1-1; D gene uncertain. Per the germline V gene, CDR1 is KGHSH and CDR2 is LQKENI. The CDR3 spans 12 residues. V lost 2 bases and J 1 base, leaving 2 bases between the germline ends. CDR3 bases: TGTGCCAGCTCACCAGGGAACACTGAAGCTTTCTTT. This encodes CASSPGNTEAFF. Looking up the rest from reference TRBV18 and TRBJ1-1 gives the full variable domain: NAGVMQNPRHLVRRRGQEARLRCSPMKGHSHVYWYRQLPEEGLKFMVYLQKENIIDESGMPKERFSAEFPKEGPSILRIQQVVRGDSAAYFCASSPGNTEAFFGQGTRLTVV.

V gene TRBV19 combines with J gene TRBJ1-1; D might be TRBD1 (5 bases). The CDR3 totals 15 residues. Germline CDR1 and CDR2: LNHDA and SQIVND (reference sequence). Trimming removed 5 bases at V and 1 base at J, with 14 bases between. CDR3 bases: TGTGCCAGTAGTCGTTCCGGGACCGGGAACACTGAAGCTTTCTTT. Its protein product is CASSRSGTGNTEAFF.

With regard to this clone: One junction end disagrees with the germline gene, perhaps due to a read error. CDR3 loop: CASSLIQYTGERFF. The CDR3 bases are TGTGCCAGCAGTTTAATACAGTATACCGGGGAGCGGTTTTTT. V is TRBV12-3 or TRBV12-4 and J is TRBJ2-2; D is possibly TRBD2 (5 bases). This CDR3 is built from 14 residues.

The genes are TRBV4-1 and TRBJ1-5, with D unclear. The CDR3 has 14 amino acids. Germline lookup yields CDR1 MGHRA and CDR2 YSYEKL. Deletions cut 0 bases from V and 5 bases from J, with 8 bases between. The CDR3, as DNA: TGCGCCAGCAGCCAAGATGGCGGACATCAGCCCCAGCATTTT. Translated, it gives CASSQDGGHQPQHF.

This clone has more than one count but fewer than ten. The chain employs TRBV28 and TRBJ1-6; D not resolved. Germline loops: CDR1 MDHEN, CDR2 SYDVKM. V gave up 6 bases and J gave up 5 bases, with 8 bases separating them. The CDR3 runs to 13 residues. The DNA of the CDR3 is TGTGCCAGCAGGCGGGGTCATAATTCACCCCTCCACTTT. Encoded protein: CASRRGHNSPLHF.

The CDR3 loop is CASSRTSAAGELFF. CDR3 coding DNA: TGTGCCAGCAGCCGAACGAGTGCAGCGGGGGAGCTGTTTTTT. The rearrangement uses TRBV28 and TRBJ2-2; D not certain. The CDR3 loop spans 14 amino acids. Deletions cut 6 bases from V and 8 bases from J, with 16 bases between. The germline gives CDR1 MDHEN, CDR2 SYDVKM.

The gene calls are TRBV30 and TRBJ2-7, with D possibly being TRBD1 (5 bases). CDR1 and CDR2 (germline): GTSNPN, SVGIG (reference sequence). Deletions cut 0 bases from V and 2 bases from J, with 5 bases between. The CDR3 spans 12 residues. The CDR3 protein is CAWSVGPYEQYF. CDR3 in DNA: TGTGCCTGGAGTGTGGGGCCCTACGAGCAGTACTTC.

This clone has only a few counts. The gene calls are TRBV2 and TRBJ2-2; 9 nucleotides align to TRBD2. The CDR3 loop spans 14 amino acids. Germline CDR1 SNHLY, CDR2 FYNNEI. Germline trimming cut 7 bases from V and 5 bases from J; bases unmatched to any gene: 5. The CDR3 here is CASIAGGYTGELFF. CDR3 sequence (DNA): TGTGCCAGCATTGCGGGAGGGTATACCGGGGAGCTGTTTTTT.

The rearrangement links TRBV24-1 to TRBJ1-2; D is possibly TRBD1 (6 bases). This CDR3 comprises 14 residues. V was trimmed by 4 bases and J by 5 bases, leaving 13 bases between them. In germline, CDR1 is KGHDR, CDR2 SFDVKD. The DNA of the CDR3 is TGTGCCACCAGTGACCAAACAGGGTTGTATGGCTACACCTTC. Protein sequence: CATSDQTGLYGYTF.

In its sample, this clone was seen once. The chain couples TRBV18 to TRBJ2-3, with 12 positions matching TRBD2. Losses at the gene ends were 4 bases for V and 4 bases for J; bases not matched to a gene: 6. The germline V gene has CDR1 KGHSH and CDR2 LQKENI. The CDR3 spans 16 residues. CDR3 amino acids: CASSLRTSGEADTQYF. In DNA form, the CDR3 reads TGTGCCAGCTCACTTAGGACTAGCGGGGAAGCAGATACGCAGTATTTT.

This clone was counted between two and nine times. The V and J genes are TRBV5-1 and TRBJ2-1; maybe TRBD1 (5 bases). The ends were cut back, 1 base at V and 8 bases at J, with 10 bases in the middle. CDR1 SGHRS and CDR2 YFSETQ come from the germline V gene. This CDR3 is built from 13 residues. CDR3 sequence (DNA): TGCGCCAGCAGCTTGCAGGGTGGGGATGAGCAGTTCTTC. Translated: CASSLQGGDEQFF.

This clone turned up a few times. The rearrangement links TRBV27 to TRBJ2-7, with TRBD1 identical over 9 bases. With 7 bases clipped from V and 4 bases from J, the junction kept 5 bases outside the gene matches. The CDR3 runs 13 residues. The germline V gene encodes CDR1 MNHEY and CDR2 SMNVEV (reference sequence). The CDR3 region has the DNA TGTGCCAGCACAACAGGGGGCGCGTACGAGCAGTACTTC. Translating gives CASTTGGAYEQYF.

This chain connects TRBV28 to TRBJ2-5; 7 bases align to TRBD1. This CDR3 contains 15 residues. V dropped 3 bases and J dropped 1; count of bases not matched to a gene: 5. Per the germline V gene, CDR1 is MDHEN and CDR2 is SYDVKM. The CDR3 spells CASSLGRQGQETQYF. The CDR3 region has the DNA TGTGCCAGCAGTTTGGGCCGACAGGGCCAAGAGACCCAGTACTTC.

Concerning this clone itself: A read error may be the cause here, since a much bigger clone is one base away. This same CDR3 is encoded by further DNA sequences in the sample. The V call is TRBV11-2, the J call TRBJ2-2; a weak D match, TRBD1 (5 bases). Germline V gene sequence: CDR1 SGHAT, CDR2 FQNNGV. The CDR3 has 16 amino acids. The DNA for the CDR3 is TGTGCTAGCAGCGCTGTCCGGACATGGAACACCGGGGAGCTGTTTTTT. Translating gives CASSAVRTWNTGELFF. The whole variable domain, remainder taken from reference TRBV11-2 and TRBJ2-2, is EAGVAQSPRYKIIEKRQSVAFWCNPISGHATLYWYQQILGQGPKLLIQFQNNGVVDDSQLPKDRFSAERLKGVDSTLKIQPAKLEDSAVYLCASSAVRTWNTGELFFGEGSRLTVL.

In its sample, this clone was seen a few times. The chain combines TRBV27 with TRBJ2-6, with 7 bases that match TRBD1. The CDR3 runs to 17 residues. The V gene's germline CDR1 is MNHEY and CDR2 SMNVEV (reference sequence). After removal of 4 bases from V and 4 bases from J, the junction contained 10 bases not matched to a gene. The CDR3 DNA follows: TGTGCCAGCAGTTCCACCATGACAGGGACCGGGGCCAACGTCCTGACTTTC. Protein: CASSSTMTGTGANVLTF.

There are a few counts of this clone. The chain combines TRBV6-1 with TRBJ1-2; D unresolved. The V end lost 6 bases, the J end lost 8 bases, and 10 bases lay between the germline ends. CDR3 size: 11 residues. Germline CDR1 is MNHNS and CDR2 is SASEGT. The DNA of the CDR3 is TGTGCCAGCAGAGAGCGGGAGGGCTACACCTTC. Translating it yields CASREREGYTF.

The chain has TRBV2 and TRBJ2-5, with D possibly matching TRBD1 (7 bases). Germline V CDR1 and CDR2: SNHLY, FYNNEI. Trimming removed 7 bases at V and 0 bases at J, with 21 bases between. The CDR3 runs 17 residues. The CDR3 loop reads CASKKVGGTVDQETQYF. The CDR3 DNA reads TGTGCCAGCAAGAAAGTAGGAGGGACAGTAGACCAAGAGACCCAGTACTTC. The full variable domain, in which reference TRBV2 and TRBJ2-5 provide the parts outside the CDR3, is EPEVTQTPSHQVTQMGQEVILRCVPISNHLYFYWYRQILGQKVEFLVSFYNNEISEKSEIFDDQFSVERPDGSNFTLKIRSTKLEDSAMYFCASKKVGGTVDQETQYFGPGTRLLVL.

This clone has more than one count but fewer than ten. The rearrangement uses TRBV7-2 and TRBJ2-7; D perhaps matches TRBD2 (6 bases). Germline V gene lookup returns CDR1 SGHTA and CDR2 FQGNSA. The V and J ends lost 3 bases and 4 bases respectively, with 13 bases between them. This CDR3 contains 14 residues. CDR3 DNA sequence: TGTGCCAGCAGCTTCACGGGCGGGGAGTACGAGCAGTACTTC. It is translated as CASSFTGGEYEQYF.

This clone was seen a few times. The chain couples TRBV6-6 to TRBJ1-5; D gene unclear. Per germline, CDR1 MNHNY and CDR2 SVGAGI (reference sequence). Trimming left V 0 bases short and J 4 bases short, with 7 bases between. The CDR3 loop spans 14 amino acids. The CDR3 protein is CASSYSSANQPQHF. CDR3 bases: TGTGCCAGCAGTTACTCCTCCGCTAATCAGCCCCAGCATTTT.

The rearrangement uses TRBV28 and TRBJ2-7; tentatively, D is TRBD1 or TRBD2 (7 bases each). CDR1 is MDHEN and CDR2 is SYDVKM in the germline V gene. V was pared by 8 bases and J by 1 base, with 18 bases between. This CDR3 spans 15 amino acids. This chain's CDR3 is CASQGGQVQSYEQYF. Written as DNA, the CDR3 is TGTGCCAGCCAGGGGGGGCAGGTCCAATCCTACGAGCAGTACTTC.

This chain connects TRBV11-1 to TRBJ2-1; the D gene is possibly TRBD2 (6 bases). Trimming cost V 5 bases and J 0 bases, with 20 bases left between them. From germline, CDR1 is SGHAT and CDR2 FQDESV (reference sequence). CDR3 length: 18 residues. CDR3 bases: TGTGCCAGCAGCAGTGGACTATCGGGGCCGAGCTCCTACAATGAGCAGTTCTTC. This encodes CASSSGLSGPSSYNEQFF.

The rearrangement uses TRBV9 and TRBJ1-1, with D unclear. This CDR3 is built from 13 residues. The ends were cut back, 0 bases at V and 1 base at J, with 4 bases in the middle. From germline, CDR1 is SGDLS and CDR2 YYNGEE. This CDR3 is CASSVGENTEAFF. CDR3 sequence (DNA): TGTGCCAGCAGCGTAGGGGAGAACACTGAAGCTTTCTTT. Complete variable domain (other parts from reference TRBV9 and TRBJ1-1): DSGVTQTPKHLITATGQRVTLRCSPRSGDLSVYWYQQSLDQGLQFLIQYYNGEERAKGNILERFSAQQFPDLHSELNLSSLELGDSALYFCASSVGENTEAFFGQGTRLTVV.

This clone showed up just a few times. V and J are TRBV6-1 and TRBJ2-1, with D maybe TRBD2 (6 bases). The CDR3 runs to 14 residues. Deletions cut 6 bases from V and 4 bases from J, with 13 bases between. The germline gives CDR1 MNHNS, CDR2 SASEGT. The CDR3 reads CASSSGLLYNEQFF. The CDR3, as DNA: TGTGCCAGCAGCTCGGGACTTCTATACAATGAGCAGTTCTTC.

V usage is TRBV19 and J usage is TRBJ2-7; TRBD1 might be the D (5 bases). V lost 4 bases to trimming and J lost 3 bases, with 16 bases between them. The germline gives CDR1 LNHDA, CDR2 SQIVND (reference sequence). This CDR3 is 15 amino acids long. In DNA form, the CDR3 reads TGTGCCAGTAGTAGCTCATCCACAGGAAGCTACGAGCAGTACTTC. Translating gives CASSSSSTGSYEQYF.

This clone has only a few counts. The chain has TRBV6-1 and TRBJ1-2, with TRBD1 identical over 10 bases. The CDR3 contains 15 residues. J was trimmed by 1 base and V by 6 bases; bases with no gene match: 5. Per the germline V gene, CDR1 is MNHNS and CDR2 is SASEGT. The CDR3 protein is CASSRQGAVNYGYTF. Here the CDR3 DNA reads TGTGCCAGCAGCCGACAGGGGGCGGTTAACTATGGCTACACCTTC.

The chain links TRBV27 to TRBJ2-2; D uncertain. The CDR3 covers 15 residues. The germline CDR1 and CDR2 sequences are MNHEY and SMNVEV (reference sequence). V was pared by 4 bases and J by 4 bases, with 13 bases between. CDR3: CASSSQVPSTGELFF. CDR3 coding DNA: TGTGCCAGCAGTTCCCAGGTCCCTTCCACCGGGGAGCTGTTTTTT.

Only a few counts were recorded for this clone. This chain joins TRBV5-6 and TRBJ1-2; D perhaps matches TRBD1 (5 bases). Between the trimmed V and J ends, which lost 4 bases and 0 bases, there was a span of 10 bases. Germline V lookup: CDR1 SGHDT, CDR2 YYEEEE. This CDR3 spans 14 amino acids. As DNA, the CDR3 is TGTGCCAGCAGCGTGGACATGGCTAACTATGGCTACACCTTC. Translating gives CASSVDMANYGYTF.

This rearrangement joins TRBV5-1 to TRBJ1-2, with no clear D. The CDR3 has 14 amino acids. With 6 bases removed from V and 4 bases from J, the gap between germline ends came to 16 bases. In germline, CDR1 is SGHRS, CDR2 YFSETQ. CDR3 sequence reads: CASTDVGGPYGYTF. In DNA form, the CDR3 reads TGCGCCAGCACCGACGTCGGCGGGCCCTATGGCTACACCTTC.

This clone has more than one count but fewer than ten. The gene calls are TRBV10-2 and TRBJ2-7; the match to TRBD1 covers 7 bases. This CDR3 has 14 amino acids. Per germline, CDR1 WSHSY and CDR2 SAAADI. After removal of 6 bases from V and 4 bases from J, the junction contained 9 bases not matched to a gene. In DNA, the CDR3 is TGCGCCAGCAGACCGGACAGGTCTGGGTACGAGCAGTACTTC. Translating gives CASRPDRSGYEQYF.

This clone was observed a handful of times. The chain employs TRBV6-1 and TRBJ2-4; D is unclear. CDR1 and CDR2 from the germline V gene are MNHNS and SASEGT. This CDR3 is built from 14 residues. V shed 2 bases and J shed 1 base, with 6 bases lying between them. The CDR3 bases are TGTGCCAGCAGTGAACTAGGGGCCAAAAACATTCAGTACTTC. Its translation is CASSELGAKNIQYF.

The CDR3 bases are TGCAGTGTGGCCTTGGGAAATTACGAGCAGTACTTC. Translated, it gives CSVALGNYEQYF. V gene TRBV20-1 combines with J gene TRBJ2-7; D is unresolved. The CDR3 runs 12 residues. The ends were cut back, 7 bases at V and 4 bases at J, with 14 bases in the middle. CDR1 is DFQATT and CDR2 is SNEGSKA in the germline V gene (reference sequence).